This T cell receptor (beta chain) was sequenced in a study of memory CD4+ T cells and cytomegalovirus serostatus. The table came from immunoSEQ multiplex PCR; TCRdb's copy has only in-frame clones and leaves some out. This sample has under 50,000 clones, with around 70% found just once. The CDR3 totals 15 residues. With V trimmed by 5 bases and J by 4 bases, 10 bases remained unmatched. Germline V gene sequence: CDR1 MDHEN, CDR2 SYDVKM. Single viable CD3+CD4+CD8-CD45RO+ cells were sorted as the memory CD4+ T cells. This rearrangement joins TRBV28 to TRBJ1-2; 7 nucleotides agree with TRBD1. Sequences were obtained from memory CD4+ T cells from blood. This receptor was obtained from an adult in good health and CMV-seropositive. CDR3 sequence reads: CASSPGQALGYGYTF. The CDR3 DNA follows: TGTGCCAGCAGTCCCGGACAGGCCCTTGGCTATGGCTACACCTTC.